The subject of this entry is one TCR beta chain. Its antigen target is currently unknown. No much larger clone is present one base from it, and per-base qualities are unavailable. TCR beta CDR3 regions were amplified from RNA transcripts. The TCR CDR3 was subjected to a first round of RT-PCR using the HTBI primer set and the Qiagen OneStep RT-PCR kit. Libraries were constructed in a second round of multiplex PCR, after which size selection and purification were carried out. The libraries were sequenced on an Illumina HiSeq2000 using paired-end 100 bp reads. The original pipeline was this. Raw data were processed with SOAPnuke, discarding reads with adapters, uncalled bases, mean Phred below 15, or no exact constant-primer or identifier match. COPE v1.2.5 was used to merge high-quality paired reads, and clonotypes were defined as unique nucleotide sequences. MiTCR v1.1 was used to align clonotypes to the IMGT TRBV, TRBD and TRBJ reference segments. The analysis included only V-J combinations with a frequency above 0.0001, which together covered around 99% of the repertoires. A TCS score was defined as the ratio of F50 (clonal expansion) to E x V (chaos), with BLOSUM62-based TCRdist applied between CDR3 peptides within each V-J. Welch's t-statistics and random forest reduced fewer than 550 V-J features to 10 to 15, which were used in a naive Bayes classifier (R e1071). Thyroid-blood repertoire similarity was quantified with the Morisita-Horn index. The public reads were reprocessed in TCRdb via fastp at Q25 and MiXCR, keeping in-frame beta chains. Rows matching on CDR3 protein sequence are summarized as one entry with the most common DNA and genes. Here the V and J calls rest on TCRdb's processing, not on the authors' analysis. A total of 50,000 to 60,000 distinct CDR3 sequences appear in this sample, roughly 52% of them only once. Roughly 12% of the sample is held by the ten biggest clonotypes.

The data stem from a study of T cells in Graves' hyperthyroidism and ophthalmopathy (dated by TCRdb to between 2017 and 2020). In the study overall: Peripheral blood samples were taken at initial diagnosis, before any treatment was given. The approximately 97 discovery patients were randomly divided into training and test sets at a 7:3 ratio. Prospective prediction of ophthalmopathy was tested in an independent validation cohort of fewer than 20 hyperthyroidism patients and some 17 patients who later progressed to ophthalmopathy. In addition, the study compared T-cell repertoires in thyroid tissue and in blood from five to seven Graves' hyperthyroidism patients. After sampling, hyperthyroidism patients received methimazole starting at 30 mg daily, and ophthalmopathy patients received high-dose intravenous methylprednisolone. To identify distinguishing TCR V-J signatures, a discovery cohort of around 100 patients was used, comprising 43 with Graves' ophthalmopathy and some 57 with stable Graves' hyperthyroidism. The paper reports TCR Vbeta CDR3 sequencing of more than 120 peripheral blood samples: approximately 43 ophthalmopathy, over 70 hyperthyroidism and around 17 progressor patients. Overall results and qualifications from the work: Ophthalmopathy was separated from stable hyperthyroidism by a 13 V-J signature model, with about 86% sensitivity and about 84% specificity obtained in cross-validation and 80%/75% obtained in testing. In validation, the model predicted progression to ophthalmopathy a median of roughly 6.2 months before onset, with about 67% sensitivity and 72.22% specificity. Sample size was not statistically predetermined, and investigators were not blinded to group allocation. Most expanded thyroid clonotypes (frequency above 0.001) were also detected in blood, suggesting blood repertoires may reflect thyroid immune responses.

There are 15 amino acids in the CDR3, from cysteine to phenylalanine inclusive. Of all the DNA, just the CDR3 is kept, 45 bases in frame from base 1. V is reduced by 5 bases and J by 7 bases, leaving a spacing of 17 bases between them. CDR1 is given as LNHDA and CDR2 as SQIVND, both from the germline V gene (reference sequence). Ophthalmopathy patients had moderately to severely active disease, with a Clinical Activity Score of 3 or more, a NOSPECS grade of 4 or more, and a disease duration of less than 3 months. Patients with uncontrolled infections, other autoimmune diseases, pregnancy or lactation were excluded. Diagnoses were established on the basis of clinical symptoms, serum thyroxine and TRAb, thyroid ultrasound, and orbital computed tomography. PBMCs were isolated from more than 8 ml of fresh peripheral blood by Ficoll-Paque density gradient centrifugation. Total RNA was extracted with Trizol reagent, and quality was checked on an Agilent 2100 Bioanalyzer.

The source is a woman under 40 with Graves' ophthalmopathy. Sequences were obtained from blood. The chain couples TRBV19 to TRBJ1-4, and TRBD1 may be the D gene, going by 5 matching bases. The nucleotides are TGTGCCAGTAGTCCAGGGACTAGCGGCTTTGAAAAACTGTTTTTT. Its product reads: CASSPGTSGFEKLFF.